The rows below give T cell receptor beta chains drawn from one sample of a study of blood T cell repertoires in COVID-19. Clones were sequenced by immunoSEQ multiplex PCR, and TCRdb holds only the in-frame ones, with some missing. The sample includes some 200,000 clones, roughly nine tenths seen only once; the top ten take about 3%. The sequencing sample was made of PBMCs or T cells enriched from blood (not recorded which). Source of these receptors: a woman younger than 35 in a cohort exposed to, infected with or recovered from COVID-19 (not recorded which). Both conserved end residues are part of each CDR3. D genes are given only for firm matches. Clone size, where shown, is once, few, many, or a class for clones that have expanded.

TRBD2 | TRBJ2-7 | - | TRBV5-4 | CASSSSGRLVYEQYF | TGTGCCAGCAGCTCGAGCGGGAGATTGGTTTACGAGCAGTACTTC
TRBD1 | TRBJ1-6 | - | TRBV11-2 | CASSFMAGTGRFFSPLHF | TGTGCCAGCAGCTTTATGGCTGGGACAGGGCGATTCTTCTCACCCCTCCACTTT
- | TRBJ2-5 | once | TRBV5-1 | CASSLGTSQETQYF | TGCGCCAGCAGCTTGGGCACATCGCAAGAGACCCAGTACTTC
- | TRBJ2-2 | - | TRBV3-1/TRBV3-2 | CASKGAGELFF | TGTGCCAGCAAGGGGGCCGGGGAGCTGTTTTTT
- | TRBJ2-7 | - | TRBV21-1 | CASSKKQGATSYEQYF | TGTGCCAGCAGCAAAAAACAGGGGGCGACTAGTTACGAGCAGTACTTC
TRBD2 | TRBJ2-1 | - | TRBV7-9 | CASSLGTSLIYEQFF | TGTGCCAGCAGCCTAGGGACTAGCCTTATCTATGAGCAGTTCTTC
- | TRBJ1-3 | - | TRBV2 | CASTDRKGSSDTIYF | TGTGCCAGCACAGACAGGAAAGGTTCTTCGGACACCATATATTTT
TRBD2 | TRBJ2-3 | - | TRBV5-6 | CASSWGGLAGSTDTQYF | TGTGCCAGCAGCTGGGGGGGACTAGCGGGGAGCACAGATACGCAGTATTTT
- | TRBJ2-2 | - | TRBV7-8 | CASSWLVNTGELFF | TGTGCCAGCAGCTGGCTGGTGAACACCGGGGAGCTGTTTTTT
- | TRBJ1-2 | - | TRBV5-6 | CASRGGYGYTF | TGTGCCAGCAGGGGGGGCTATGGCTACACCTTC
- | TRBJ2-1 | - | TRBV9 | CASSVPPPGSEQFF | TGTGCCAGCAGCGTCCCCCCCCCGGGGAGTGAGCAGTTCTTC
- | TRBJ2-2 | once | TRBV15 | CATSRVSGELFF | TGTGCCACCAGCAGAGTCTCCGGGGAGCTGTTTTTT
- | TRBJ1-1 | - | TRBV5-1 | CASSLGGPEAFF | TGCGCCAGCAGCTTGGGAGGGCCTGAAGCTTTCTTT
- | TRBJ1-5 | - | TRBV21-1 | CASSPRTARGNQPQHF | TGTGCCAGCAGCCCCCGGACAGCGAGGGGAAATCAGCCCCAGCATTTT
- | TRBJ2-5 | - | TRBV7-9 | CASSLRAGRETQYF | TGTGCCAGCAGCTTACGGGCGGGAAGAGAGACCCAGTACTTC
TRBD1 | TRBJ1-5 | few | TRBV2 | CASRPDRDHNQPQHF | TGTGCCAGCAGGCCGGACAGGGATCACAATCAGCCCCAGCATTTT
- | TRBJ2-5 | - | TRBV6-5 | CASSYSTGQETQYF | TGTGCCAGCAGTTACTCGACAGGACAAGAGACCCAGTACTTC
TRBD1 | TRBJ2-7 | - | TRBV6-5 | CASKITGGPLYEQYF | TGTGCCAGCAAAATTACAGGGGGCCCGCTCTACGAGCAGTACTTC
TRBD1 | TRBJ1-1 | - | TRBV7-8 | CASSSTGSNTEAFF | TGTGCCAGCAGCTCGACAGGGTCGAACACTGAAGCTTTCTTT
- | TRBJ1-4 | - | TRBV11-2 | CASSLVAGARGKLFF | TGTGCCAGCAGCTTAGTGGCAGGGGCGAGGGGGAAACTGTTTTTT
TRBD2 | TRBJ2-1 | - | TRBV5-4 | CASSGGVGHEQFF | TGTGCCAGCAGCGGGGGGGTAGGTCATGAGCAGTTCTTC
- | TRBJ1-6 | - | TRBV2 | CASSWTQAYNSPLHF | TGTGCCAGCAGTTGGACTCAGGCCTATAATTCACCCCTCCACTTT
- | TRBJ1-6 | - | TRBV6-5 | CASSYSGRLLNSPLHF | TGTGCCAGCAGTTACTCAGGCAGGCTCCTTAATTCACCCCTCCACTTT
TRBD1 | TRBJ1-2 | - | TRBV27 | CASSPGTGEYGYTF | TGTGCCAGCAGTCCAGGGACAGGGGAGTATGGCTACACCTTC
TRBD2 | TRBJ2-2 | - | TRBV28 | CASRSGTAGELFF | TGTGCCAGCAGAAGCGGGACGGCCGGGGAGCTGTTTTTT
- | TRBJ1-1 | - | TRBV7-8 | CASSPPSGRQNTEAFF | TGTGCCAGCAGCCCCCCGTCGGGTCGGCAGAACACTGAAGCTTTCTTT
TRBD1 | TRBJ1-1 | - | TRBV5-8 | CASSSHLQGSEAFF | TGTGCCAGCAGCTCTCATCTACAGGGGTCTGAAGCTTTCTTT
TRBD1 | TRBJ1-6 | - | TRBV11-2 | CASNLQGAPNSPLHF | TGTGCCAGCAACTTACAGGGGGCGCCGAATTCACCCCTCCACTTT
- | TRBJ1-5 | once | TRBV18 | CASSPRSNQPQHF | TGTGCCAGCTCACCTAGAAGCAATCAGCCCCAGCATTTT
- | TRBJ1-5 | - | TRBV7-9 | CASRADINQPQHF | TGTGCCAGCAGGGCGGATATCAATCAGCCCCAGCATTTT
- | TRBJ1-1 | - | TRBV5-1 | CASSIGRVGGTEAFF | TGCGCCAGCAGCATTGGCCGTGTTGGCGGCACTGAAGCTTTCTTT
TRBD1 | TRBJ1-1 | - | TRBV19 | CASSLDRVNTEAFF | TGTGCCAGTAGTTTGGACAGGGTCAACACTGAAGCTTTCTTT
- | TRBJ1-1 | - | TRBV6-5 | CASSYLGGIGTEAFF | TGTGCCAGCAGTTACTTGGGGGGGATAGGGACTGAAGCTTTCTTT
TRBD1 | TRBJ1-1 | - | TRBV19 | CASISGQVNTEAFF | TGTGCCAGTATCTCGGGACAGGTGAACACTGAAGCTTTCTTT
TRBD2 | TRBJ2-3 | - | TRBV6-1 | CASSERTSGPRDTQYF | TGTGCCAGCAGTGAAAGGACTAGCGGACCAAGGGATACGCAGTATTTT
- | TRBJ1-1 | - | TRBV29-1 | CSALPSGVGEAFF | TGCAGCGCCCTCCCGTCGGGGGTGGGTGAAGCTTTCTTT
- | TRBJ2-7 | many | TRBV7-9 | CASSLSGDEQYF | TGTGCCAGCAGCTTATCAGGGGACGAGCAGTACTTC
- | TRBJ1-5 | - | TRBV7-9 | CASSPFQAQPQHF | TGTGCCAGCAGCCCATTCCAGGCCCAGCCCCAGCATTTT
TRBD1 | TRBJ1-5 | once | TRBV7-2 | CASSLQGDQPQHF | TGTGCCAGCAGCTTACAGGGGGATCAGCCCCAGCATTTT
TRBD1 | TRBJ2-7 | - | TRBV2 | CASNLQGSEQYF | TGTGCCAGCAATTTACAGGGGTCCGAGCAGTACTTC
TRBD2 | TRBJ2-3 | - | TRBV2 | CASSGTSGMTDTQYF | TGTGCCAGCAGTGGGACTAGCGGGATGACAGATACGCAGTATTTT
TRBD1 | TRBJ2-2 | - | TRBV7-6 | CASSPGQGLRELFF | TGTGCCAGCTCTCCGGGACAGGGGCTCCGGGAGCTGTTTTTT
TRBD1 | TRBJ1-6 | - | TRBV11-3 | CASSPRGTAKHSPLHF | TGTGCCAGCAGCCCCCGGGGGACAGCCAAACATTCACCCCTCCACTTT
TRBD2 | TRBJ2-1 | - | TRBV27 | CASSSPAGGYNEQFF | TGTGCCAGCAGTTCCCCAGCGGGGGGATACAATGAGCAGTTCTTC
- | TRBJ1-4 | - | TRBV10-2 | CASSAGGEKLFF | TGCGCCAGCAGCGCGGGAGGAGAAAAACTGTTTTTT
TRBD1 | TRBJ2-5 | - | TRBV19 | CASSPTGPLGETQYF | TGTGCCAGTAGTCCGACAGGGCCCCTGGGAGAGACCCAGTACTTC
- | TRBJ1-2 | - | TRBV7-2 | CASSSTVNYGYTF | TGTGCCAGCAGCTCGACAGTTAACTATGGCTACACCTTC
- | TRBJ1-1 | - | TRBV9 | CASNPGGGHSGNTEAFF | TGTGCCAGCAACCCCGGGGGGGGACACTCTGGGAACACTGAAGCTTTCTTT
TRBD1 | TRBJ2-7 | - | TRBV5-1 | CASSFSRRGQGAVSSYEQYF | TGCGCCAGCAGCTTTTCCCGCCGCGGACAGGGGGCCGTCAGCTCCTACGAGCAGTACTTC